This T cell receptor beta chain was captured in a study of cytomegalovirus exposure and HLA in healthy donors. The wider study: Most genotyped donors, roughly 80% of fewer than 400, had Caucasian-associated genetic ancestry.

Study conclusions and caveats: In a later analysis, TCR beta V- and J-gene trimming showed a link to a missense DCLRE1C variant. TCR beta sequences numbering 15,000 to 20,000 were associated with HLA alleles at 0.05 false discovery rate in a later analysis.

Per the germline V gene, CDR1 is SGHRS and CDR2 is YFSETQ. This CDR3 has 13 residues. V lost 4 bases and J 9 bases, leaving 14 bases between the germline ends. 60 Vbeta and 13 Jbeta primers were used in PCR. Here immunoSEQ multiplex PCR was the method, and the copy in TCRdb shows in-frame clones only, minus some. The data hold about 130,000 clones, with approximately 61% observed a single time. About this clone itself: What it binds is not known.

This chain links TRBV5-1 with TRBJ2-4; D is possibly TRBD1 (5 bases). The origin of this receptor is a human donor in good health. Sequencing was carried out using PBMCs. This CDR3 reads CASSDSGAGIQYF. DNA of the CDR3: TGCGCCAGCAGCGACTCTGGGGCCGGCATTCAGTACTTC.